This T cell receptor (beta chain) stems from a study of Graves' ophthalmopathy and Graves' hyperthyroidism. This clonotype occurred many times. Germline lookup yields CDR1 SGHVS and CDR2 FNYEAQ. Trimming pared 8 bases from V and 2 bases from J, leaving 9 bases between. The CDR3 covers 12 residues. RNA transcripts provided the template for amplifying TCR beta CDR3 regions. A first-round RT-PCR used HTBI primers, followed by a second-round multiplex PCR. TCRdb reanalysed the multiplex PCR reads using MiXCR and keeps one entry per CDR3 protein. The sample contains around 520,000 distinct CDR3 sequences, roughly 40% of which appear only once.

This rearrangement joins TRBV7-6 to TRBJ1-1; D not certain. The sequencing sample was made of peripheral blood or thyroid tissue (not recorded which). The sequence came from an adult man with Graves' hyperthyroidism. CDR3 bases: TGTGCCAGCCTGACTCGAAACACTGAAGCTTTCTTT. Translated, it gives CASLTRNTEAFF.